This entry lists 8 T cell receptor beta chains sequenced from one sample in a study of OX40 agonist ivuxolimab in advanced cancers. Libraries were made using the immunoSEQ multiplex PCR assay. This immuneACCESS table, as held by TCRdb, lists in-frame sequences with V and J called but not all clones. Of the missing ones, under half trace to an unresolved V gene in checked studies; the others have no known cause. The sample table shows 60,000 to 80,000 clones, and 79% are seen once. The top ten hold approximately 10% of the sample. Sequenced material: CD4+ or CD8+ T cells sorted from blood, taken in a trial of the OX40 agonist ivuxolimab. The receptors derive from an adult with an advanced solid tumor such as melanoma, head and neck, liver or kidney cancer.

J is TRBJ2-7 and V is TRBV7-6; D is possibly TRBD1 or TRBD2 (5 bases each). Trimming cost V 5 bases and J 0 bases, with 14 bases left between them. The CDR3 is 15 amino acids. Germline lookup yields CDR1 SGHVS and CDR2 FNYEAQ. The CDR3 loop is CASSPGAGSSYEQYF. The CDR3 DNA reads TGTGCCAGCAGCCCCGGGGCAGGAAGCTCCTACGAGCAGTACTTC.

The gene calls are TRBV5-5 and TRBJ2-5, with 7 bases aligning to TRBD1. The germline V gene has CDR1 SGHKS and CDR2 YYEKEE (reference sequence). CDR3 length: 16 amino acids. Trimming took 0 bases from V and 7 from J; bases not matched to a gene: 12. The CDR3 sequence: CASSLDYSPGTVTQYF. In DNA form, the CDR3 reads TGTGCCAGCAGCTTGGACTACAGTCCCGGGACAGTGACCCAGTACTTC.

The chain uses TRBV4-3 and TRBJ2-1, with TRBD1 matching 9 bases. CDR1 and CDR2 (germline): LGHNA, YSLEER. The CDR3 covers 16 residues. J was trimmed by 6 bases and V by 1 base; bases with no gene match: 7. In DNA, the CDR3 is TGCGCCAGCAGCCAAGGTGGGACAGGGTGGTTCAATGAGCAGTTCTTC. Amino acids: CASSQGGTGWFNEQFF.

The CDR3 nucleotides are TGTGCCAGCAGTTTGAGGGAGACCCAGTACTTC. This translates into CASSLRETQYF. The chain uses TRBV6-5 and TRBJ2-5, with D hard to call. Per germline, CDR1 MNHEY and CDR2 SVGAGI. The V end was cut by 4 bases, the J end by 5 bases, with 5 bases between. The CDR3 is 11 amino acids.

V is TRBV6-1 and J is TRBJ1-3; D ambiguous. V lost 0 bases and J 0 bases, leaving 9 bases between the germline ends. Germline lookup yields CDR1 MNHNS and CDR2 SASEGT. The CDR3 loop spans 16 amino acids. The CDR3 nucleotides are TGTGCCAGCAGTGAAGCTCGGGCCAACTCTGGAAACACCATATATTTT. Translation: CASSEARANSGNTIYF.

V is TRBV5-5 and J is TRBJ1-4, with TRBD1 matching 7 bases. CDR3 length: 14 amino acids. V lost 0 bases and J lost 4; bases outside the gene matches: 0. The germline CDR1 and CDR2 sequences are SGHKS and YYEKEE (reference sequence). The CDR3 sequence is CASSLAGGNEKLFF. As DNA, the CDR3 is TGTGCCAGCAGCTTGGCAGGGGGTAATGAAAAACTGTTTTTT.

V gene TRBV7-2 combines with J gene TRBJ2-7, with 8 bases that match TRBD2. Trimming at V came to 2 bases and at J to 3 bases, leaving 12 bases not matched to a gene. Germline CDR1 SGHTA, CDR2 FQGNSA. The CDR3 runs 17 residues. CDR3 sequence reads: CASSLTWTSRFIYEQYF. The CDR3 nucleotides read TGTGCCAGCAGCTTAACGTGGACTAGCAGATTCATCTACGAGCAGTACTTC.

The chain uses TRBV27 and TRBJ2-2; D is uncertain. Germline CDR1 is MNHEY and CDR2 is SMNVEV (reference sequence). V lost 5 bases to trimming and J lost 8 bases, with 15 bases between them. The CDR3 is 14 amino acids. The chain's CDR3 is CASSPAEALGELFF. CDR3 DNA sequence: TGTGCCAGCAGTCCGGCAGAGGCCCTAGGGGAGCTGTTTTTT.